This is a list of T cell receptor beta chains from one sample in a study of neurological immune-mediated disorders. In TCRdb, the 5' RACE reads were re-called with MiXCR into one record per CDR3 protein. Counted here are about 39,000 distinct CDR3 sequences, roughly 6.9% occurring once; the ten biggest clones make up 5.7%. What was sequenced was CD4+ T cells from blood. All receptors come from a middle-aged man in good health. Each CDR3 is given with its conserved first and last residue. A D gene is named only where the DNA matches it firmly. Clone size is shown for a subset of rows, as once, few, many or a class of expanded clone.

>many|TRBJ1-2|TRBV7-2|.
TGTGCCAGCAGCTCAAATCTGGGGCAGGGCAGTGGCTACACCTTC
CASSSNLGQGSGYTF
>many|TRBJ1-5|TRBV6-5|TRBD1
TGTGCCAGCAGTTGGGGACAGGGCAATCAGCCCCAGCATTTT
CASSWGQGNQPQHF
>many|TRBJ2-7|TRBV28|TRBD1
TGTGCCAGCAGTTTGCACGGACAGGGCTACGAGCAGTACTTC
CASSLHGQGYEQYF
>many|TRBJ2-2|TRBV7-2|TRBD2
TGTGCCAGCAGCTACCGACCGGGACTAGCGGGACCGAACACCGGGGAGCTGTTTTTT
CASSYRPGLAGPNTGELFF
>many|TRBJ2-7|TRBV20-1|TRBD1
TGCAGTGCGCTCGACAGGGGGCGCGTTGGCGAGCAGTACTTC
CSALDRGRVGEQYF
>many|TRBJ1-2|TRBV20-1|.
TGCAGTGCTAGGGACCATAACTATGGCTACACCTTC
CSARDHNYGYTF
>many|TRBJ2-7|TRBV7-2|TRBD2
TGTGCCAGCAGCTTAGGCGGGAGTAAGGCCGAGCAGTACTTC
CASSLGGSKAEQYF
>many|TRBJ2-7|TRBV20-1|TRBD1
TGCAGTGCCCCACAACCGGGACAGCCTTTCGGCGAGCAGTACTTC
CSAPQPGQPFGEQYF
>many|TRBJ2-1|TRBV20-1|TRBD2
TGCAGTGTCCAACTAGCGGGAGTTTACAATGAGCAGTTCTTC
CSVQLAGVYNEQFF
>many|TRBJ1-2|TRBV20-1|.
TGCAGTGCTAGGCCCAGGGGCGAAACCTGGAGGGGCTACACCTTC
CSARPRGETWRGYTF
>.|TRBJ2-1|TRBV29-1|TRBD2
TGCAGCGTTGTCTTCGCGGGAGGGTTGAATGAGCAGTTCTTC
CSVVFAGGLNEQFF
>many|TRBJ2-7|TRBV3-1|.
TGTGCCAGCAGCCAAGATTGGGGCAGGGGAGGCGAGCAGTACTTC
CASSQDWGRGGEQYF
>many|TRBJ2-1|TRBV6-6|.
TGTGCCAGCAGGGAAGTATGGTCCTATGAGCAGTTCTTC
CASREVWSYEQFF
>many|TRBJ2-7|TRBV20-1|TRBD2
TGCAGTGCTACCACGCGCCCCGGGACTAGCGGGAGCAACGAGCAGTACTTC
CSATTRPGTSGSNEQYF
>many|TRBJ2-3|TRBV20-1|.
TGCAGTGCCCGGAAGCGGGAACGAGGGGGAGATACGCAGTATTTT
CSARKRERGGDTQYF
>many|TRBJ2-1|TRBV5-6|TRBD2
TGTGCCAGCAGCCTTCCCAGCGGGAGGGGCCATGAGCAGTTCTTC
CASSLPSGRGHEQFF
>many|TRBJ1-2|TRBV3-1|TRBD1
TGTGCCAGCAGCCGGTTTGGGACAGGGGAAGACTACACCTTC
CASSRFGTGEDYTF
>few|TRBJ1-2|TRBV19|.
TGTGCCAGCCATCGGCCGCCTAACTATGGCTACACCTTC
CASHRPPNYGYTF
>many|TRBJ2-1|TRBV5-1|TRBD2
TGCGCCAGCAGCTCGGGTGGGACTAGCGGTTACAATGAGCAGTTCTTC
CASSSGGTSGYNEQFF
>many|TRBJ2-3|TRBV7-3|.
TGTGCCAGCAGCTTAGGGGCTAGAACAGATACGCAGTATTTT
CASSLGARTDTQYF
>many|TRBJ2-5|TRBV14|.
TGTGCCAGCAGCCGGAATTTAAGGGGAGAGACCCAGTACTTC
CASSRNLRGETQYF
>many|TRBJ2-2|TRBV10-3|.
TGTGCCATCAGTGAGCGGAGTATCGTGGGGGAGCTGTTTTTT
CAISERSIVGELFF
>many|TRBJ1-2|TRBV6-2/TRBV6-3|.
TGTGCCAGCAGTTACAACTATGGCTACACCTTC
CASSYNYGYTF
>many|TRBJ1-1|TRBV5-1|.
TGCGCCAGCAGCTTGGGCGGCCCTGAAGCTTTCTTT
CASSLGGPEAFF
>many|TRBJ1-1|TRBV9|.
TGTGCCAGCAGCGTTGCCCCAGGGGACACTGAAGCTTTCTTT
CASSVAPGDTEAFF
>many|TRBJ1-5|TRBV7-9|TRBD1
TGTGCCAGCAGCCGAGACCCAGGAAACAGGGGCGGTCAGCCCCAGCATTTT
CASSRDPGNRGGQPQHF
>many|TRBJ2-4|TRBV5-6|.
TGTGCCAGCAGCTTGGATCAGGGAGAAGCTCAGTACTTC
CASSLDQGEAQYF
>many|TRBJ2-3|TRBV3-1|TRBD1
TGTGCCAGCAGGCTGACCCTTCGGACAGGAGCCACAGATACGCAGTATTTT
CASRLTLRTGATDTQYF
>many|TRBJ2-7|TRBV29-1|.
TGCAGCGTTTCTCAGTCGGCGAGCTCCTACGAGCAGTACTTC
CSVSQSASSYEQYF
>many|TRBJ2-1|TRBV20-1|TRBD2
TGCAGTGCTAGAGATCGATCTAGCGGGAGGCTACTTACCTACAATGAGCAGTTCTTC
CSARDRSSGRLLTYNEQFF
>many|TRBJ2-1|TRBV4-1|.
TGCGCCAGCAGCCATGGGGGCTACAATGAGCAGTTCTTC
CASSHGGYNEQFF
>.|TRBJ2-7|TRBV18|.
TGTGCCAGCTCCCTAGAAAGCGAGCAGTACTTC
CASSLESEQYF
>few|TRBJ2-3|TRBV4-3|.
TGCGCCAGCAGCCAAGGGGTTCCCCCAGATACGCAGTATTTT
CASSQGVPPDTQYF